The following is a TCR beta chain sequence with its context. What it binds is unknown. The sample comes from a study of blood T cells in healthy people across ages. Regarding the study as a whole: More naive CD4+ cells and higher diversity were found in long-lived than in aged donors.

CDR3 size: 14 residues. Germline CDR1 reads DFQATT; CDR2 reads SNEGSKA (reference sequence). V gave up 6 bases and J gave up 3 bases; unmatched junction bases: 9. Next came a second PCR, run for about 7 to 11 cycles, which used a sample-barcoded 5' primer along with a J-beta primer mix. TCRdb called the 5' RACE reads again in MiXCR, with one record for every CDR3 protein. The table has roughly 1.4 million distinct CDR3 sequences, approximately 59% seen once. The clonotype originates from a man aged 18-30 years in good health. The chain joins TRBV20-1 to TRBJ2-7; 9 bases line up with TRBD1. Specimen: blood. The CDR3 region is CSARRPGQGYEQYF. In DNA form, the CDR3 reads TGCAGTGCCCGCCGTCCGGGACAGGGCTACGAGCAGTACTTC.